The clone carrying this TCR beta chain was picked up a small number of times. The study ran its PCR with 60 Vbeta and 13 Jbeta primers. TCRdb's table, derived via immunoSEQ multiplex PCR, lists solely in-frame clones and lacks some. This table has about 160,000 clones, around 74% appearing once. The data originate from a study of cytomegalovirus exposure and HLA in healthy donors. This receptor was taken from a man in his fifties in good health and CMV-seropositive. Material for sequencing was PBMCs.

The DNA of the CDR3 is TGTGCCAGCAGCCCGGGGATGGAAGAGACCCAGTACTTC. Translation: CASSPGMEETQYF. The gene calls are TRBV7-8 and TRBJ2-5, with D tentatively TRBD2 (5 bases). V shed 5 bases and J shed 3 bases, with 10 bases lying between them. Germline CDR1 is SGHVS and CDR2 is FQNEAQ. CDR3 length equals 13 residues.